The following is a T cell receptor beta chain sequence with its context. What it binds is not known. The sample belongs to a study of shared clonotypes between healthy human individuals. Study overall: For every donor, three CD4 naive, three CD4 memory, two CD8 naive and one CD8 memory plates were used.

Study conclusions and caveats: Rarefaction analysis demonstrated incomplete sorted-subset sequencing notwithstanding large depth.

This table comes from immunoSEQ multiplex PCR, and its TCRdb copy is limited to in-frame clones, with some not included. This sample carries about 690,000 clones, less than 95% of them seen once, and the ten largest clones take 34%. V shed 10 bases and J shed 2 bases, with 15 bases lying between them. Germline CDR1 and CDR2: ENHRY and SYGVKD. The CDR3 covers 13 residues. The sequencing sample was made of memory CD8+ T cells from PBMCs. Regarding subset: CD45RO+ cells pooled with CCR7-negative TemRA cells. The chain recombines TRBV10-3 with TRBJ2-7; D assignment may be TRBD1 or TRBD2 (5 bases each). This receptor was taken from a young man in good health. Some clones in this sample may be carry-over from other donors' samples. Written as DNA, the CDR3 is TGTGCCACACAAGGGCAGGGACCCTACGAGCAGTACTTC. Amino acids: CATQGQGPYEQYF.